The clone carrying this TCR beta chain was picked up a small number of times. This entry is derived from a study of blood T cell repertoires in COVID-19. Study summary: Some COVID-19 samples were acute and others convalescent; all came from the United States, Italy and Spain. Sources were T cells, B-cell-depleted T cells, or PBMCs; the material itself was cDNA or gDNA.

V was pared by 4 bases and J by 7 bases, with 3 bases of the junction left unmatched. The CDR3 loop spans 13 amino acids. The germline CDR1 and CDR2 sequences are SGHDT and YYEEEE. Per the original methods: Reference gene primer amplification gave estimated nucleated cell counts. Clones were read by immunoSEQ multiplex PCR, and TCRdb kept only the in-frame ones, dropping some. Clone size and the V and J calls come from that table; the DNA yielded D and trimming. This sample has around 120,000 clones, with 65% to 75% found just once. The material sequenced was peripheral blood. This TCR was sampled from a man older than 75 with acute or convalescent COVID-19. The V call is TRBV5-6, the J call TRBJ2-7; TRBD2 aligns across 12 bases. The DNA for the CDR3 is TGTGCCAGCAGCAAGGGACTAGCGGGTGAGCAGTACTTC. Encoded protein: CASSKGLAGEQYF.